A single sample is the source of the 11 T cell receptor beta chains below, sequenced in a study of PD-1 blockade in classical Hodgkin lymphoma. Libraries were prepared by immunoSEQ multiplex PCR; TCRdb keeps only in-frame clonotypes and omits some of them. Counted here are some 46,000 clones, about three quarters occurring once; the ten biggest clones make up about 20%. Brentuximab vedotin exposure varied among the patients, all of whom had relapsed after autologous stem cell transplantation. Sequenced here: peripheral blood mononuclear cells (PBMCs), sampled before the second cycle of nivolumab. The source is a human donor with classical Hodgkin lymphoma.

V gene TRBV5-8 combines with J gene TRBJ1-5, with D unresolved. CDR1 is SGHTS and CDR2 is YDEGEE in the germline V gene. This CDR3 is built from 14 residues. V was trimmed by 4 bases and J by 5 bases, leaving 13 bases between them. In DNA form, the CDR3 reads TGTGCCAGCAGCCAGACCACAAAGTATCAGCCCCAGCATTTT. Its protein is CASSQTTKYQPQHF. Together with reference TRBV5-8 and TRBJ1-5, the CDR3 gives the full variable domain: EAGVTQSPTHLIKTRGQQATLRCSPISGHTSVYWYQQALGLGLQFLLWYDEGEERNRGNFPPRFSGRQFPNYSSELNVNALELEDSALYLCASSQTTKYQPQHFGDGTRLSIL.

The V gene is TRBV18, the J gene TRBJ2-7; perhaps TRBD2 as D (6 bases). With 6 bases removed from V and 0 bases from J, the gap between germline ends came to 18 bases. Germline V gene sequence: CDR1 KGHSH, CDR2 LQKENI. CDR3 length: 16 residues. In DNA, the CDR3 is TGTGCCAGCTCGACCAAAAACGCGGGGACCTCCTACGAGCAGTACTTC. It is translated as CASSTKNAGTSYEQYF.

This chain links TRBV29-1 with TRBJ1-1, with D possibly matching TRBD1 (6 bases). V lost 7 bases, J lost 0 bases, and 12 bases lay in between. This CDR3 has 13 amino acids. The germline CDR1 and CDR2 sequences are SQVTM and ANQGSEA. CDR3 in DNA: TGCAGCGCAGGGGCCGGCATGAACACTGAAGCTTTCTTT. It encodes CSAGAGMNTEAFF. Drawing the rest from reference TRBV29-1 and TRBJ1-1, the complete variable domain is SAVISQKPSRDICQRGTSLTIQCQVDSQVTMMFWYRQQPGQSLTLIATANQGSEATYESGFVIDKFPISRPNLTFSTLTVSNMSPEDSSIYLCSAGAGMNTEAFFGQGTRLTVV.

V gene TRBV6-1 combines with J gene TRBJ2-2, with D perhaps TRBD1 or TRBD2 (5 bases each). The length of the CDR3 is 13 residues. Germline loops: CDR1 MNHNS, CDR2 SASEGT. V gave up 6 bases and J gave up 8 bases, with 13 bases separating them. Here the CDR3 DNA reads TGTGCCAGCAGGGGACGGTATATGGGGGAGCTGTTTTTT. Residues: CASRGRYMGELFF.

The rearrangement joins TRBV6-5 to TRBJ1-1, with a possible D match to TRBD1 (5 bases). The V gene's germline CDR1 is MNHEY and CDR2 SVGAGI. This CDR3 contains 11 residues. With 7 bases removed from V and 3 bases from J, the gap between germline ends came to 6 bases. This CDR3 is CASIRDTEAFF. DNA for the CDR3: TGTGCCAGCATCAGGGACACTGAAGCTTTCTTT.

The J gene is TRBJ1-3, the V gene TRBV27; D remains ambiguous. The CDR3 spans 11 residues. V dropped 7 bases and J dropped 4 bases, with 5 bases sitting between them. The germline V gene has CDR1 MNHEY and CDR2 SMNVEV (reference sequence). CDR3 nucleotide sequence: TGTGCCAGCATCTACGGAAACACCATATATTTT. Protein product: CASIYGNTIYF.

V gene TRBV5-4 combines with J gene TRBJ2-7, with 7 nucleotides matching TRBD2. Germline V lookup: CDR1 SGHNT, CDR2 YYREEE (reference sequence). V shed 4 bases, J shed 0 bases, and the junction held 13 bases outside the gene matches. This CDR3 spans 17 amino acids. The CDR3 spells CASSQASGNAHSYEQYF. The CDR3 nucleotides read TGTGCCAGCAGCCAAGCAAGCGGGAACGCCCACTCCTACGAGCAGTACTTC.

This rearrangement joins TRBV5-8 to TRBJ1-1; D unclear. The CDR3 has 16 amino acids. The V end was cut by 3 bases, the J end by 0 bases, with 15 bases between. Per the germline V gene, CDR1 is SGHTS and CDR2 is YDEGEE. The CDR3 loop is CASSSRLASLNTEAFF. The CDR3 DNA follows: TGTGCCAGCAGCTCCCGACTTGCCAGCTTGAACACTGAAGCTTTCTTT.

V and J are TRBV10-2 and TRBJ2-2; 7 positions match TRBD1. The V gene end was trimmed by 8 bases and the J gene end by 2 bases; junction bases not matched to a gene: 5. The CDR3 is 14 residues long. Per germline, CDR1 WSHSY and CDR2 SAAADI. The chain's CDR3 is CASGTVPNTGELFF. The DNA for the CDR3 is TGCGCCAGCGGGACAGTACCCAACACCGGGGAGCTGTTTTTT.

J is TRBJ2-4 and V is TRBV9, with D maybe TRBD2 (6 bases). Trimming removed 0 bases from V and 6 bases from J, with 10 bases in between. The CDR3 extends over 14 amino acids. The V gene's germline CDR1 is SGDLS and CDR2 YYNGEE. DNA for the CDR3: TGTGCCAGCAGCGTAGAGGCGGGACCAAACATTCAGTACTTC. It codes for CASSVEAGPNIQYF.

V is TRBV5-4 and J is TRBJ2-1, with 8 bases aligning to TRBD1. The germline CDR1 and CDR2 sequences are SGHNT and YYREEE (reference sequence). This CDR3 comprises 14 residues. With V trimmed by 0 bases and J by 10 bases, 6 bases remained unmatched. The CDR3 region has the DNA TGTGCCAGCAGCTTGGGGCAGGGGGCCGGGGAGCAGTTCTTC. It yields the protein CASSLGQGAGEQFF.